This T cell receptor beta chain was recovered during a study of cytomegalovirus exposure and HLA in healthy donors. Trimming removed 2 bases at V and 2 bases at J, with 9 bases between. Germline CDR1 reads ENHRY; CDR2 reads SYGVKD. This CDR3 contains 14 residues. The PCR used 60 Vbeta and 13 Jbeta primers. Sequencing used immunoSEQ multiplex PCR; TCRdb keeps in-frame clones, though not all of them. The sample yields about 160,000 clones, about four fifths seen once. This chain uses TRBV10-3 with TRBJ2-5; a possible D gene is TRBD1 (5 bases). The source of this sequence is a man aged 45-65 years in good health and CMV-seropositive. The sequencing sample was made of PBMCs. The CDR3 sequence is CAISEGRAQETQYF. In nucleotides, the CDR3 is TGTGCCATCAGTGAGGGCAGGGCTCAAGAGACCCAGTACTTC.